This is a list of T cell receptor beta chains from one sample in a study of cytomegalovirus exposure and HLA in healthy donors. Clones were sequenced by immunoSEQ multiplex PCR, and TCRdb holds only the in-frame ones, with some missing. The repertoire holds some 140,000 clones, more than 70% seen once, with approximately 1.3% in the top ten. What was sequenced was PBMCs. All receptors derive from a male donor in good health and CMV-seropositive. Each CDR3 is given with its conserved first and last residue. The order of the fields is D gene, clone size, V gene, J gene, CDR3 DNA, CDR3 protein. D genes are given only for firm matches. The listing skips clone size in some rows; elsewhere it reads once, few, many or a size class.

.	once	TRBV18	TRBJ2-7	TGTGCCAGCTCACCAGGGACTTCCTACGAGCAGTACTTC	CASSPGTSYEQYF
.	.	TRBV12-2	TRBJ2-2	TGTGCAAGTCGCTTAGGCGGGGGGGACACCGGGGAGCTGTTTTTT	CASRLGGGDTGELFF
.	.	TRBV2	TRBJ1-3	TGTGCCAGCAGCGAGGTCCGGAGCTCTGGAAACACCATATATTTT	CASSEVRSSGNTIYF
.	.	TRBV4-3	TRBJ1-1	TGCGCCAGCAGCCAAGTTCCTAGGACTGAAGCTTTCTTT	CASSQVPRTEAFF
TRBD2	once	TRBV11-2	TRBJ2-3	TGTGCCAGCAGCTCAGGACTAGCTTTTAGCACAGATACGCAGTATTTT	CASSSGLAFSTDTQYF
.	.	TRBV6-5	TRBJ1-1	TGTGCCAGCAGTTACGCGGCCGGGGACACTGAAGCTTTCTTT	CASSYAAGDTEAFF
TRBD1	.	TRBV15	TRBJ2-5	TGTGCCACCAGCGGGGACAGGGTCCAAGAGACCCAGTACTTC	CATSGDRVQETQYF
.	.	TRBV6-5	TRBJ2-7	TGTGCCAGCAGTTACGTGGACAGCTCCTACGAGCAGTACTTC	CASSYVDSSYEQYF
.	.	TRBV28	TRBJ2-7	TGTGCCAGCAGTTTCAGGGCCAGGGGAACCTACGAGCAGTACTTC	CASSFRARGTYEQYF
.	.	TRBV19	TRBJ2-3	TGTGCCAGTAGTATAGTACGAACTAGCACAGATACGCAGTATTTT	CASSIVRTSTDTQYF
TRBD1	.	TRBV7-6	TRBJ2-7	TGTGCCAGCGACAGGGCAGCCTCCTACGAGCAGTACTTC	CASDRAASYEQYF
.	.	TRBV19	TRBJ2-3	TGTGCCAGTAGTATGGCAATGGGCACAGATACGCAGTATTTT	CASSMAMGTDTQYF
.	once	TRBV5-1	TRBJ1-1	TGCGCCAGCAGCTTGAGTCAGGGGAACACTGAAGCTTTCTTT	CASSLSQGNTEAFF
.	.	TRBV7-9	TRBJ2-7	TGTTCCAGCAGAAAGTCAGGCGACGAGCAGTACTTC	CSSRKSGDEQYF
.	.	TRBV15	TRBJ2-3	TGTGCCACCAGCAGAGAGGGGGGGCACACAGATACGCAGTATTTT	CATSREGGHTDTQYF
.	.	TRBV19	TRBJ1-2	TGTGCCAGTAGTATAATTGGGCAGTACTATGGCTACACCTTC	CASSIIGQYYGYTF
TRBD1	.	TRBV7-3	TRBJ1-1	TGTGCCAGCAGCTTAAACCCCGGGACAGCGAACACTGAAGCTTTCTTT	CASSLNPGTANTEAFF
TRBD2	.	TRBV14	TRBJ2-1	TGTGCCAGCACATCAGCGGGAGAAGTCAATGAGCAGTTCTTC	CASTSAGEVNEQFF
.	.	TRBV5-1	TRBJ1-1	TGCGCCAGCAGCGGGTGGGCAGGGGACACTGAAGCTTTCTTT	CASSGWAGDTEAFF
.	.	TRBV27	TRBJ1-1	TGTGCCAGCAGTTCATCCCCTACAGGGTATTCTACTGAAGCTTTCTTT	CASSSSPTGYSTEAFF
TRBD1	.	TRBV19	TRBJ1-2	TGTGCCAGTAGTATCCCGACGACAGGGTCAAACTATGGCTACACCTTC	CASSIPTTGSNYGYTF
.	.	TRBV11-2	TRBJ2-3	TGTGCCAGCAGCCGCCTAGCTGACGGGCCCCCCGGTACGCAGTATTTT	CASSRLADGPPGTQYF
.	.	TRBV4-1	TRBJ1-5	TGCGCCAGTCGCGCGGGGGGGCGGGGAAATAATCAGCCCCAGCATTTT	CASRAGGRGNNQPQHF